Listed below are T cell receptor beta chains from one sample, sequenced in a study of T cells in Graves' hyperthyroidism and ophthalmopathy. TCRdb ran MiXCR on the multiplex PCR reads and lists one entry per CDR3 protein. The table shows 650,000 to 800,000 distinct CDR3 sequences, with 45% occurring only once. Material for sequencing was peripheral blood or thyroid tissue (not recorded which). The receptors were sampled from an adult man with Graves' disease, either hyperthyroidism or ophthalmopathy (not recorded which). The CDR3 runs from the conserved cysteine through the conserved F or W. The order of the fields is clone size, V gene, J gene, D gene, CDR3 DNA, CDR3 protein. The D gene is left open where the match is weak. The size of a clone is reported for some rows only, either as once, few or many, or as a class for expanded clones.

few,TRBV6-5,TRBJ2-5,-,TGTGCCAGCAGTTTGGCCGGGGCAGATGTGACCCAGTACTTC,CASSLAGADVTQYF
-,TRBV5-1,TRBJ1-5,-,TGCGCCAGCAGCTTGGAAGGTCAGCAGCCCCAGCATTTT,CASSLEGQQPQHF
-,TRBV10-3,TRBJ1-4,-,TGTGCCAGCAATGACGGATTTAATGAAAAACTGTTTTTT,CASNDGFNEKLFF
-,TRBV2,TRBJ2-7,-,TGTGCCAGCTGGTGGGGGCAGTACTTC,CASWWGQYF
-,TRBV24-1,TRBJ1-4,-,TGTGCCACCAGTGACAGGACACACACAGCAACTAATGAAAAACTGTTTTTT,CATSDRTHTATNEKLFF
-,TRBV25-1,TRBJ2-5,-,TGTGCCAGCAACCGTCGGGGAGAAGAGACCCAGTACTTC,CASNRRGEETQYF
-,TRBV5-4,TRBJ1-2,-,TGTGCCAGCAGCTTAGGTCAGGTTAACCATGGCTACACCTTC,CASSLGQVNHGYTF
-,TRBV12-3/TRBV12-4,TRBJ1-2,-,TGTGCCAGCAGTTTCCTAGGGGGGCAGGATGGCTACACCTTC,CASSFLGGQDGYTF
-,TRBV20-1,TRBJ1-2,TRBD1,TGCAGTGCAACGCCGGGACAGGGGTACTATGGCTACACCTTC,CSATPGQGYYGYTF
-,TRBV7-9,TRBJ1-1,-,TGTGCCAGCAGCGACCGGGGGCAACCACCGAACGGTGAAGCTTTCTTT,CASSDRGQPPNGEAFF
-,TRBV7-8,TRBJ2-7,TRBD2,TGTGCCAGCAGCCCGACCCGGACTAGCACAGGCGAGCAGTACTTC,CASSPTRTSTGEQYF
-,TRBV2,TRBJ2-2,TRBD2,TGTGCCAGCAGTACCCCGGGACTAGCGCGGGGCACCGGGGAGCTGTTTTTT,CASSTPGLARGTGELFF
few,TRBV5-1,TRBJ2-5,-,TGCGCCAGCAGCTTGGCCGGATCTACCCAAGAGACCCAGTACTTC,CASSLAGSTQETQYF
many,TRBV7-2,TRBJ2-6,-,TGTGCCAGCAGCCCCTTAGGCGTACGACTAACTGGGGCCAACGTCCTGACTTTC,CASSPLGVRLTGANVLTF
many,TRBV15,TRBJ1-2,-,TGTGCCACCAGCAGAGTGAGACAGCTAACCCCTAACTATGGCTACACCTTC,CATSRVRQLTPNYGYTF
many,TRBV29-1,TRBJ1-4,-,TGCAGCGTTCGGGACTATAATGAAAAACTGTTTTTT,CSVRDYNEKLFF
-,TRBV10-3,TRBJ1-2,-,TGTGCCTCTGGGACGCTGGAGTCTTACTATGGCTACACCTTC,CASGTLESYYGYTF
-,TRBV12-3/TRBV12-4,TRBJ1-1,-,TGTGCCAGCAGTTTACTAGACAGTGAAGCTTTCTTT,CASSLLDSEAFF
-,TRBV9,TRBJ2-5,-,TGTGCCAGCAGCCGCTCCGGGACGGAAGAGACCCAGTACTTC,CASSRSGTEETQYF
many,TRBV7-2,TRBJ1-6,-,TGTGCCAGCAGCTTCGCCCGCCCTGGTTCACCCCTCCACTTT,CASSFARPGSPLHF
-,TRBV2,TRBJ2-5,-,TGTGCCAGCAGGCAACAGGGCCAAGAGACCCAGTACTTC,CASRQQGQETQYF
few,TRBV6-6,TRBJ2-7,-,TGTGCCAGCAGTTACGCCGAGGACTACGAGCAGTACTTC,CASSYAEDYEQYF
-,TRBV2,TRBJ1-6,-,TGTGCCAGCAACAGGGAACATAATTCACCCCTCCACTTT,CASNREHNSPLHF
many,TRBV14,TRBJ1-2,-,TGTGCCAGCAGCCAAGATAGCGCCTATGGCTACACCTTC,CASSQDSAYGYTF
-,TRBV5-1,TRBJ1-1,-,TGTGCCAGCAGCTTCCTCGGAGTGATGAACACTGAAGCTTTCTTT,CASSFLGVMNTEAFF
few,TRBV9,TRBJ1-1,-,TGTGCCAGCAGCGTAGGCGTAGGGCTTGAAGCTTTCTTT,CASSVGVGLEAFF
many,TRBV7-3,TRBJ1-1,-,TGTGCCAGCAGCCCGGGACCGGGGAACACTGAAGCTTTCTTT,CASSPGPGNTEAFF
few,TRBV2,TRBJ2-2,TRBD2,TGTGCCAGCAGTGAAGGACTAGCGGGCAACACCGGGGAGCTGTTTTTT,CASSEGLAGNTGELFF
-,TRBV7-2,TRBJ1-1,TRBD1,TGTGCCAGCAGCTTGGGGGACAGGGTCACTGAAGCTTTCTTT,CASSLGDRVTEAFF
few,TRBV6-6,TRBJ1-2,-,TGTGCCAGCAGTTACCTCAGAAGTTATGGCTACACCTTC,CASSYLRSYGYTF
many,TRBV7-9,TRBJ2-5,-,TGTGCCAGCAGCTCCCCAGATGAGACCCAGTACTTC,CASSSPDETQYF
-,TRBV29-1,TRBJ2-7,-,TGCAGCGTTGAGAGAGGCTTCGAGCAGTACTTC,CSVERGFEQYF
many,TRBV29-1,TRBJ1-2,-,TGCAACGTTGAAGCCGGACTATATGGCTACACCTTC,CNVEAGLYGYTF
-,TRBV2,TRBJ1-2,-,TGTGCCAGCCATTTTGGGGATGGCTACACCTTC,CASHFGDGYTF
many,TRBV20-1,TRBJ2-6,-,TGCAGTGCTGGAGGGGCTGGGGCCAACGTCCTGACTTTC,CSAGGAGANVLTF
-,TRBV19,TRBJ1-2,-,TGTGCCTGTAGTATAGCCAACTATGGCTACACCTTC,CACSIANYGYTF
-,TRBV2,TRBJ2-7,-,TGTGCCAGCAGCCCACGGATGGCGTCCTACGAGCAGTACTTC,CASSPRMASYEQYF
-,TRBV10-3,TRBJ2-5,-,TGTGCCATCAGCGATTTAGGGAGGGAGACCCAGTACTTC,CAISDLGRETQYF
many,TRBV7-9,TRBJ1-4,-,TGTGCCAGCAGCTCAAGCGCTGCGATTGAAAAACTGTTTTTT,CASSSSAAIEKLFF
-,TRBV20-1,TRBJ1-5,-,TGCAGTGCTAGAGCAGGGAGTCTTAATCAGCCCCAGCATTTT,CSARAGSLNQPQHF
-,TRBV19,TRBJ1-5,-,TGTGCCAGTAGGTTTTACGAATACGACTATGTAAGCAATCAGCCCCAGCATTTT,CASRFYEYDYVSNQPQHF
-,TRBV9,TRBJ1-2,-,TGTGCCAGCAGCTTGGTCGGAGGGATCTATGGCTACACCTTC,CASSLVGGIYGYTF
-,TRBV15,TRBJ2-7,TRBD2,TGTGCCATCAGCAGTGTGGGCGGGAGTTACGAGCAGTACTTC,CAISSVGGSYEQYF
-,TRBV10-2,TRBJ1-4,-,TGTGCCAGCAGTACCCCAGAGAAAGCAAATGAAAAACTGTTTTTT,CASSTPEKANEKLFF
-,TRBV24-1,TRBJ1-6,-,TGTGCCACCAGTGAACCCGGTTCACCCCTCCACTTT,CATSEPGSPLHF
many,TRBV7-2,TRBJ2-5,-,TGTGCCAGCAGAGTGGCGGGAGAGACCCAGTACTTC,CASRVAGETQYF
-,TRBV7-9,TRBJ2-1,-,TGTGCCAGCAGCCCACGTTGGCGGACGCCCTACAATGAGCAGTTCTTC,CASSPRWRTPYNEQFF
few,TRBV20-1,TRBJ2-5,TRBD2,TGCAGTGCCCAGTATCCGACTAGCGGGGCTCAAGAGACCCAGTACTTC,CSAQYPTSGAQETQYF
-,TRBV5-1,TRBJ2-7,-,TGCGCCAGCAGCTCGGACGGCCCATCCTACGAGCAGTACTTC,CASSSDGPSYEQYF
once,TRBV7-8,TRBJ2-5,TRBD2,TGTGCCAGCAGCTTAGTTATGACTAGCGGCATGGAGACCCAGTACTTC,CASSLVMTSGMETQYF
many,TRBV10-3,TRBJ1-2,-,TGTGCCATCAGCGATTTAGGGAGGGAGATCTATGGCTACACCTTC,CAISDLGREIYGYTF
many,TRBV7-8,TRBJ1-5,-,TGTGCCACCGCTTGGGAGTTGAATCAGCCCCAGCATTTT,CATAWELNQPQHF
-,TRBV2,TRBJ1-4,TRBD1,TGTGCCAGCAGATGGGACAGGGGGCGTTCTGAAAAACTGTTTTTT,CASRWDRGRSEKLFF
-,TRBV5-1,TRBJ1-2,TRBD1,TGCGCCAGCAGCTTAAAGGGGGCCGGACTTTCGGATGGCTACACCTTC,CASSLKGAGLSDGYTF
many,TRBV25-1,TRBJ1-3,-,TGTGCCAGCAGTGAACCCGGGGGAAACACCATATATTTT,CASSEPGGNTIYF
many,TRBV20-1,TRBJ2-7,TRBD2,TGCAGTGCTAGTGGCGGGAGGGTAACCTACGAGCAGTACTTC,CSASGGRVTYEQYF
once,TRBV2,TRBJ2-5,-,TGTGCCAGCAGGATAAGGACCCAGTACTTC,CASRIRTQYF
few,TRBV5-1,TRBJ2-7,-,TGCGCCAGCAGCCCCTGGGTGGGAACTTCTGAGCAGTACTTC,CASSPWVGTSEQYF
few,TRBV14,TRBJ1-2,-,TGTGCCAGCAGCCAAGATCTCCCCGGGACGGACTATGGCTACACCTTC,CASSQDLPGTDYGYTF